The entry below gives a single T cell receptor beta chain sequence along with its context. The antigen remains unidentified. These data originate in a study of human T cells and chemical hapten exposure. General study points: TCRs above 1 in 1000 frequency stayed constant with DPC sensitization.

Unfractionated whole blood served as the source for total RNA extraction. Unique molecular identifiers were attached to individual cDNA molecules within the library. In the original workflow: More than 95,000 TCRs per sample was the median, with a range of roughly 23,224 to 750,000. A single record per CDR3 protein comes from TCRdb applying MiXCR to the 5' RACE reads. The V and J calls here are based on TCRdb, not the publication. The sample shows under 150,000 distinct CDR3 sequences, roughly 18% of them seen only once. There are 12 residues in the CDR3. Germline V gene data show CDR1 as DFQATT and CDR2 as SNEGSKA (reference sequence). The V and J ends lost 6 bases and 2 bases, in that order; junction bases with no gene match: 2.

The origin of this receptor is a human donor in good health. This chain connects TRBV20-1 to TRBJ2-3; the match to TRBD2 covers 7 bases. The CDR3 region is CSAERDTDTQYF. CDR3 nucleotide sequence: TGCAGTGCCGAGCGGGACACAGATACGCAGTATTTT.